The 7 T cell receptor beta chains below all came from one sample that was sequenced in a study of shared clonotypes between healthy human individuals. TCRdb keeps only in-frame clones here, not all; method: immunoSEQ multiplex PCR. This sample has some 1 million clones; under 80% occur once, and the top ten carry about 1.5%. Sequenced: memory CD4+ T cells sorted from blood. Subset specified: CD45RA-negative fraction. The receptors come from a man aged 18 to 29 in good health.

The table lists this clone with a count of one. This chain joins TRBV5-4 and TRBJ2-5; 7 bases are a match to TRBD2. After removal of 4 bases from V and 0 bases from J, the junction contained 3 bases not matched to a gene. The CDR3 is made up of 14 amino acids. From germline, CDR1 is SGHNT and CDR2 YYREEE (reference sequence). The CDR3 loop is CASSIAGNQETQYF. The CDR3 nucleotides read TGTGCCAGCAGCATAGCGGGTAACCAAGAGACCCAGTACTTC.

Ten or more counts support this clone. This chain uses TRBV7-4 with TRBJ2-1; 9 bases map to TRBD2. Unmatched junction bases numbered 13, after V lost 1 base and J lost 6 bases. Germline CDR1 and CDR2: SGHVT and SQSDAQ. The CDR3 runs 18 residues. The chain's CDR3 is CASSLDGGRAAGFNEQFF. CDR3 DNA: TGTGCCAGCAGCTTAGATGGCGGGAGGGCCGCTGGATTCAATGAGCAGTTCTTC.

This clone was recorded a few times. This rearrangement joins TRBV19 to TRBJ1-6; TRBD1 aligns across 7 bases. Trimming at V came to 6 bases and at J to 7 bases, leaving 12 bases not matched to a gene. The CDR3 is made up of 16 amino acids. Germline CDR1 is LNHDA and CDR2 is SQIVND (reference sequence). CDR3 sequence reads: CASRTGQEAVNSPLHF. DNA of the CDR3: TGTGCCAGTAGGACAGGACAGGAGGCGGTCAATTCACCCCTCCACTTT.

DNA for the CDR3: TGTGCCAGCAGCCCCAATGGACAGCCTTACGAGCAGTACTTC. It yields the protein CASSPNGQPYEQYF. The chain combines TRBV5-4 with TRBJ2-7, with D possibly matching TRBD1 (6 bases). Trimming pared 4 bases from V and 4 bases from J, leaving 15 bases between. Germline V lookup: CDR1 SGHNT, CDR2 YYREEE (reference sequence). This CDR3 region has 14 residues.

CDR3 nucleotide sequence: TGTGCCAGCACCTCTCTTAACGGGGGACGGGCCAACGTCCTGACTTTC. It encodes CASTSLNGGRANVLTF. V and J are TRBV6-6 and TRBJ2-6; D possibly corresponds to TRBD2 (6 bases). This CDR3 contains 16 residues. Per germline, CDR1 MNHNY and CDR2 SVGAGI (reference sequence). The ends were cut back, 7 bases at V and 5 bases at J, with 18 bases in the middle.

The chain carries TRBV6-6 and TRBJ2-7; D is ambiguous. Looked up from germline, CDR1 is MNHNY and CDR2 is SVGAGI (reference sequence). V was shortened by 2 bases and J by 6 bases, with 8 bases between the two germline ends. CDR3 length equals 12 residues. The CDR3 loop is CASSYPRSEQYF. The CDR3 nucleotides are TGTGCCAGCAGTTACCCCCGGAGCGAGCAGTACTTC.

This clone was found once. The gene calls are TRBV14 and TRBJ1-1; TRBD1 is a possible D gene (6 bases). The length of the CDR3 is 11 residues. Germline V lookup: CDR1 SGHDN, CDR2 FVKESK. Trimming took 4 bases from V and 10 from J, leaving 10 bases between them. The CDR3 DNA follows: TGTGCCAGCAGCCTACAGGACAGAGCTTTCTTT. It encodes CASSLQDRAFF.